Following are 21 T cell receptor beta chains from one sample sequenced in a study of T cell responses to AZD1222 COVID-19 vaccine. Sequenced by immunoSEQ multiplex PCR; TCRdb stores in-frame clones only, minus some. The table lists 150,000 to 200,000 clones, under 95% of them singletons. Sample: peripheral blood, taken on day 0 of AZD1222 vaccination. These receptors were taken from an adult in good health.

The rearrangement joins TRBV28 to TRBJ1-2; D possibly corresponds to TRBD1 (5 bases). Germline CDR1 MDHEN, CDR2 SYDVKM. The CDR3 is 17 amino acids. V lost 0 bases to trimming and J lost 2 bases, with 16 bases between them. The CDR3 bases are TGTGCCAGCAGTTTATGGCGAGGGGATACCGGGAACTATGGCTACACCTTC. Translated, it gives CASSLWRGDTGNYGYTF.

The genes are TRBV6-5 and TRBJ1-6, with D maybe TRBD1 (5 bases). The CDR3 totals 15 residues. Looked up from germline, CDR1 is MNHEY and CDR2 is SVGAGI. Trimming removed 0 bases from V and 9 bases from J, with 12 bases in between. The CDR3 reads CASSYSGGGSSPLHF. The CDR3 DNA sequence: TGTGCCAGCAGTTACTCCGGGGGAGGTAGTTCACCCCTCCACTTT.

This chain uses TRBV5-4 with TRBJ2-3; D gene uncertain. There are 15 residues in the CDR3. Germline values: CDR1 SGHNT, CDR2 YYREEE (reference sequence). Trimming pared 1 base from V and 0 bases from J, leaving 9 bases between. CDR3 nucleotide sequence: TGTGCCAGCAGCTTGCCGAGTCATAGCACAGATACGCAGTATTTT. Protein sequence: CASSLPSHSTDTQYF. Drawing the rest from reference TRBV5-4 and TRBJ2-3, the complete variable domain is ETGVTQSPTHLIKTRGQQVTLRCSSQSGHNTVSWYQQALGQGPQFIFQYYREEENGRGNFPPRFSGLQFPNYSSELNVNALELDDSALYLCASSLPSHSTDTQYFGPGTRLTVL.

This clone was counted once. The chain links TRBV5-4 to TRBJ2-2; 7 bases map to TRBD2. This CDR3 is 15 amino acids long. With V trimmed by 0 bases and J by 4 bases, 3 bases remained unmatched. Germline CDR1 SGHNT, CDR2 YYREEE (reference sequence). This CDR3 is CASSLDRGSTGELFF. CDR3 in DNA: TGTGCCAGCAGCTTGGATCGCGGGAGCACCGGGGAGCTGTTTTTT.

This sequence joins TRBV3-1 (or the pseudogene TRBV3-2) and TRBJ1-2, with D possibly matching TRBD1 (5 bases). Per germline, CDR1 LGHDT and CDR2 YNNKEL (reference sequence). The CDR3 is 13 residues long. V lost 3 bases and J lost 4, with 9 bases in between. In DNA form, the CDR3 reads TGTGCCAGCAGCCAGGGGCGTATCTATGGCTACACCTTC. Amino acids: CASSQGRIYGYTF.

In nucleotides, the CDR3 is TGTGCCAGCAGCCTAAACAGGGCGAGGAACACTGAAGCTTTCTTT. The encoded protein is CASSLNRARNTEAFF. The chain employs TRBV14 and TRBJ1-1; perhaps TRBD1 as D (6 bases). There are 15 residues in the CDR3. V lost 4 bases, J lost 1 base, and 13 bases lay in between. CDR1 SGHDN and CDR2 FVKESK come from the germline V gene.

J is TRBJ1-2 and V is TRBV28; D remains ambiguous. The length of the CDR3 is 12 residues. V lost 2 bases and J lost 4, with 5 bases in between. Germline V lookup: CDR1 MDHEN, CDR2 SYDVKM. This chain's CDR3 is CASSLLGYGYTF. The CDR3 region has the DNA TGTGCCAGCAGTTTACTGGGCTATGGCTACACCTTC.

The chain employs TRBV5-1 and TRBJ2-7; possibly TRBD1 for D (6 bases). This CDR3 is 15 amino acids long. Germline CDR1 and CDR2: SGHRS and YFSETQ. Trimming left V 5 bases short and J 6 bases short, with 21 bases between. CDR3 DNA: TGCGCCAGCAGAGATACAGGGTCAGCTGACGGCGAGCAGTACTTC. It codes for CASRDTGSADGEQYF. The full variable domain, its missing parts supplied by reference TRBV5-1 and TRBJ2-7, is KAGVTQTPRYLIKTRGQQVTLSCSPISGHRSVSWYQQTPGQGLQFLFEYFSETQRNKGNFPGRFSGRQFSNSRSEMNVSTLELGDSALYLCASRDTGSADGEQYFGPGTRLTVT.

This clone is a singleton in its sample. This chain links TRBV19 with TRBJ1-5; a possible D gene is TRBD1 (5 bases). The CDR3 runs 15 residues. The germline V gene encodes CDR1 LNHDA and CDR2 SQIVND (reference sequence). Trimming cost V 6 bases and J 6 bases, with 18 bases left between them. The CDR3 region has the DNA TGTGCCAGTAGGATTCTCCGGGGGGGAGGTCAGCCCCAGCATTTT. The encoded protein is CASRILRGGGQPQHF.

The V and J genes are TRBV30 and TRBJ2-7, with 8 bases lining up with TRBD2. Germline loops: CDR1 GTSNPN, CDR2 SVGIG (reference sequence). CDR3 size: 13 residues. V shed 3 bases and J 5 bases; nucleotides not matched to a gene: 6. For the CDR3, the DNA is TGTGCCTGGAGGAGGGCGGGGGGCCACGAGCAGTACTTC. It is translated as CAWRRAGGHEQYF.

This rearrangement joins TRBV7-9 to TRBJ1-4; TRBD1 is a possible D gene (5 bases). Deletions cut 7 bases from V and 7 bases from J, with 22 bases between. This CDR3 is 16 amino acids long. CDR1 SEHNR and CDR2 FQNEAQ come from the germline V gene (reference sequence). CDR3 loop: CASNTGADSPSEKLFF. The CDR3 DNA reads TGTGCCAGCAACACCGGGGCCGACAGTCCAAGTGAAAAACTGTTTTTT.

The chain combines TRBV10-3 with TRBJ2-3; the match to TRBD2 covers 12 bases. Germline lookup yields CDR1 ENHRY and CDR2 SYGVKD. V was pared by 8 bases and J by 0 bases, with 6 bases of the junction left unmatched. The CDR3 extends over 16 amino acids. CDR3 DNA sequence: TGTGCCATCTCGCTAGCGGGAGGGTTGAGCACAGATACGCAGTATTTT. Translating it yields CAISLAGGLSTDTQYF.

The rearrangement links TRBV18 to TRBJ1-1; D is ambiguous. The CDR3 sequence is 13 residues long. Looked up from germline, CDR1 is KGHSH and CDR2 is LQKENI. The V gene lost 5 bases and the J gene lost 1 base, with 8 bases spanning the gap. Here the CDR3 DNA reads TGTGCCAGCTCAACCGACACGAACACTGAAGCTTTCTTT. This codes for CASSTDTNTEAFF. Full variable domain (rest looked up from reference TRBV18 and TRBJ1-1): NAGVMQNPRHLVRRRGQEARLRCSPMKGHSHVYWYRQLPEEGLKFMVYLQKENIIDESGMPKERFSAEFPKEGPSILRIQQVVRGDSAAYFCASSTDTNTEAFFGQGTRLTVV.

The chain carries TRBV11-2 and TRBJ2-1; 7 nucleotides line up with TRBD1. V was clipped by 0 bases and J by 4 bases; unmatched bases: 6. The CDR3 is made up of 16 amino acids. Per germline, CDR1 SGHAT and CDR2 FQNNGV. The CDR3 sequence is CASSLEGRGRYNEQFF. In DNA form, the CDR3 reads TGTGCCAGCAGCTTAGAAGGTAGGGGGCGTTACAATGAGCAGTTCTTC.

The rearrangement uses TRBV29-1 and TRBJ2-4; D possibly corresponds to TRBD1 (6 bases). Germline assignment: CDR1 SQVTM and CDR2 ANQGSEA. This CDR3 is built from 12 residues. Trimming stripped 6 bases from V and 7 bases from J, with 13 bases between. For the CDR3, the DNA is TGCAGCGTGGTGACAGGCGGGAACATTCAGTACTTC. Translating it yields CSVVTGGNIQYF.

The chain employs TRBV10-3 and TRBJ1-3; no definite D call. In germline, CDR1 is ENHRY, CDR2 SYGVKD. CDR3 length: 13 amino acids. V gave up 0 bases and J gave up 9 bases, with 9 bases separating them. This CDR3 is CAISESGGGTIYF. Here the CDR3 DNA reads TGTGCCATCAGTGAGTCGGGCGGAGGCACCATATATTTT.

CDR3 amino acids: CASSVGGQGRDTQYF. Written as DNA, the CDR3 is TGTGCCAGCAGCGTAGGGGGACAGGGGCGGGATACGCAGTATTTT. The chain uses TRBV9 and TRBJ2-3; TRBD1 agrees at 10 bases. After removal of 0 bases from V and 6 bases from J, the junction contained 4 bases not matched to a gene. The CDR3 runs to 15 residues. CDR1 is SGDLS and CDR2 is YYNGEE in the germline V gene. The whole variable domain, filled in from reference TRBV9 and TRBJ2-3, reads DSGVTQTPKHLITATGQRVTLRCSPRSGDLSVYWYQQSLDQGLQFLIQYYNGEERAKGNILERFSAQQFPDLHSELNLSSLELGDSALYFCASSVGGQGRDTQYFGPGTRLTVL.

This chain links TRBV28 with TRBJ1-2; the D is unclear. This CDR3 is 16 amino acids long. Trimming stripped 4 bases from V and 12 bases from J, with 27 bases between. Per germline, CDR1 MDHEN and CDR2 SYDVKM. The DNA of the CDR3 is TGTGCCAGCAGTTCGACGGAACACCCATCCGTAGTGAGAAACACCTTC. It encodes CASSSTEHPSVVRNTF.

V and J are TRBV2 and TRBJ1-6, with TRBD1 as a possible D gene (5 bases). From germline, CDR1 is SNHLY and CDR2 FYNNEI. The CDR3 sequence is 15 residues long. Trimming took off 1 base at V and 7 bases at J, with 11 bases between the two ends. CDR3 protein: CASSEVPGENSPLHF. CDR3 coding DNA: TGTGCCAGCAGTGAAGTCCCGGGGGAAAATTCACCCCTCCACTTT.

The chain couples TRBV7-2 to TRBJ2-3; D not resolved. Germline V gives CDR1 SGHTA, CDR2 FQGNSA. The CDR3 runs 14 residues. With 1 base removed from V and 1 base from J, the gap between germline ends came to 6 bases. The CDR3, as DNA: TGTGCCAGCAGCTTAGTTTTTGGCACAGATACGCAGTATTTT. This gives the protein CASSLVFGTDTQYF. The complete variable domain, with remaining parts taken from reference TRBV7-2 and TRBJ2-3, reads GAGVSQSPSNKVTEKGKDVELRCDPISGHTALYWYRQSLGQGLEFLIYFQGNSAPDKSGLPSDRFSAERTGGSVSTLTIQRTQQEDSAVYLCASSLVFGTDTQYFGPGTRLTVL.

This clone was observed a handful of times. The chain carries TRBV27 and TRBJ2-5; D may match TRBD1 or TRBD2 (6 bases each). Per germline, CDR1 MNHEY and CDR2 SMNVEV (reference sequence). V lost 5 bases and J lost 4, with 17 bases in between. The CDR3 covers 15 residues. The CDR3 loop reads CASSMTRRGVETQYF. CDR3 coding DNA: TGTGCCAGCAGTATGACCCGGAGGGGGGTAGAGACCCAGTACTTC.